This T cell receptor beta chain is drawn from a study of long-term antiretroviral therapy in people with HIV (dated by TCRdb to between 2021 and 2024). Turning to the overall study: The earliest samples were collected about a decade before the 2015 WHO recommendation for immediate ART, when ART was typically delayed until CD4 counts fell. No cross-contamination during QIAcube processing turned up in test extractions that ran a monoclonal T-cell line alongside around 34 polyclonal samples. A total of 192 cryopreserved PBMC samples were contributed to the cohort by 30 adults with confirmed HIV infection, with samples collected serially over a mean of roughly six years (range 1-12). Whether ART initiation and durable HIV suppression were associated with changes in peripheral blood TRB repertoire composition and diversity was tested in a retrospective serial study. Of the 30 or so participants with HIV, 10 to 11 were female. Here is what the overall study found, with its caveats: At every time point, the repertoire was dominated by expanded TRB clones first identified before ART initiation, although this dominance fluctuated and, in many PLHIV, declined after ART. The samples span the years 2004 to 2017, and the ART regimens used may be less effective than current regimens. Because PBMC availability was limited, only the TCR beta chain was sequenced, with no alpha chain pairing. Inferences about post-ART repertoire changes are limited because no data were available on ART adherence, viral resistance or therapy changes. Narrower CDR3 length ranges were observed in HIV repertoires than in controls, and an antigen-experienced repertoire with only a slight naive shift after ART was suggested by the network structure. Because pre-ART samples had limited cell numbers, unsorted PBMC were profiled rather than sorted CD4+ and CD8+ T cells. A significant increase in TRB diversity was found to be associated with ART initiation, although TRB diversity was observed to remain significantly below that of transplant donor controls even after long-term ART.

To be included, a participant needed at least one PBMC sample from before ART initiation plus at least two post-ART samples. Treatment was received in the United States of America by all participants with HIV. Before DNA extraction, cryopreserved samples containing 1-10 million PBMC were thawed and washed. At the time of the earliest PBMC sample, participants with HIV were aged between about 20 and 54 years. Per participant, PBMC samples came from 1-4 timepoints prior to ART initiation and 2-8 timepoints following ART initiation, for a median of 7 samples. Serial HIV viral load, CD4+ T-cell count, ART history and demographic data were obtained for every participant. Genomic DNA was extracted from unsorted PBMC with a Qiagen kit on a QIAcube, with processing performed in batches of 12 samples. The immunoSEQ hsTCRB v3.0 assay was used at survey level resolution for TRB variable region sequencing. The targeted TRB sequencing depth was about 40,000-55,000 T-cell genomes per sample. TRB libraries were pooled and sequenced on an Illumina MiSeq using a v3 150-cycle kit. Under the source paper's analysis protocol: Repertoire analysis ran in R within a reproducible Nextflow workflow covering QC, data transformation and analysis. LymphoSeq2, an R package for AIRR-Seq data exploration, was used to implement custom analyses. A few samples that yielded fewer than 5000 total TRB sequences were excluded, so that about 200 HIV repertoires were analyzed. Among the roughly 200 retained HIV repertoires, about 59 were collected before ART initiation and 120 to 140 were collected after ART initiation. Repertoires were downsampled to 5000 TRB nucleotide sequences, with summary statistics averaged over 100 downsampling iterations. Only TRB sequences with CDR3 regions of at least seven amino acids were retained for analysis. A Shannon entropy-derived clonality score and the Gini coefficient were used to measure diversity. In repertoire networks, the top 5000 CDR3 amino acid sequences were linked whenever an edit distance of one separated two sequences. Antigen specificity groups and MHC restriction were predicted for TRB CDR3 amino acid sequences with GLIPH2. Known CMV, EBV, HIV or tissue antigen associations were flagged by matching CDR3 amino acid sequences against VDJdb and McPAS-TCR. Pre-ART, post-ART and control groups were compared with Wilcoxon signed-rank tests and Holm-Bonferroni correction. The immuneACCESS repertoire file appears here via TCRdb, limited to in-frame rearrangements. These files lack a portion of the clones; in checked studies, under half of the deficit traces to unresolved V genes, and the cause of the others is not known. The D gene and trimming were derived from the DNA, and the V and J assignments and clone size from that table. This sample gives about 39,000 clones in total; 70% to 90% of them show up just once. Jointly, the top ten make up 3.9% of the sample.

About this clone itself: Its antigen is currently not known. Nothing much larger sits one base from this clone, and base qualities are not available.

From the cysteine up to the phenylalanine, the CDR3 has a length of 17 residues. Only CDR3 DNA is held: 51 bases, read in frame from base 1. V and J lose 5 bases and 4 bases, and a span of 21 bases separates them. The germline V gene (reference sequence) supplies CDR1 LNHNV and CDR2 YYDKDF. This TCR came from a woman under 30 with HIV. The sequence is built from TRBV15 and TRBJ1-3; a tentative D match to TRBD1 spans 6 bases. The material sequenced was unsorted PBMCs, taken just before starting antiretroviral therapy. The CDR3 protein: CATSSRPQGSRGNTIYF. The nucleotides read TGTGCCACCAGCTCTCGTCCACAGGGTTCACGGGGAAACACCATATATTTT.